Sequencing of this T cell receptor beta chain was carried out in a study of T cell repertoires in cytomegalovirus infection. Study summary: Public TCR beta signatures indicated both CMV infection and matching HLA type.

Regarding the study as a whole: The ex vivo response was dominated by HLA-C-restricted CMV-specific TCR beta clonotypes. Identification of carriers of CMV plus the relevant HLA was achieved through cumulative public TCR beta family frequency.

TCRdb itself ran the reads through MiXCR, one entry per CDR3 protein. The sample lists 510,000 or so distinct CDR3 sequences, about 26% seen once, with about 13% in the top ten. The CDR3 totals 15 residues. Germline values: CDR1 MNHEY, CDR2 SVGAGI. V was cut by 6 bases and J by 2 bases, with 13 bases left in between. A note on this clonotype: Its antigen is unidentified.

J is TRBJ2-2 and V is TRBV6-5; D may be TRBD1 (6 bases). Sequences were obtained from PBMCs. The receptor was derived from a human donor in good health (CMV status not recorded). Some clones in this sample may be carry-over from other donors' samples. CDR3 in DNA: TGTGCCAGCAGAAGGACAGACTATAACACCGGGGAGCTGTTTTTT. Translating gives CASRRTDYNTGELFF.